These T cell receptor beta chains were read from a single sample in a study of cytomegalovirus exposure and HLA in healthy donors. The data were produced by immunoSEQ multiplex PCR, yet TCRdb's version contains in-frame clones alone and is incomplete. Seen here are about 98,000 clones, 69% observed once, and the top ten hold approximately 1.1%. The sample comprised PBMCs. The receptors come from a female donor in good health and CMV-seronegative. Each CDR3 is given with its conserved first and last residue.

v_gene | CDR3aa
TRBV7-9 | CASSAQGDSPLHF
TRBV7-2 | CASSSYRDTYEQYF
TRBV5-1 | CASSYGTQGVEAFF
TRBV28 | CASSLGDRLTQPQHF
TRBV2 | CASFSAGLVGTDTQYF
TRBV10-3 | CAISEVRGQGTEAFF
TRBV20-1 | CSALSYEQYF
TRBV5-6 | CASSLITLRTDTQYF
TRBV4-1 | CASSQGLAGNNEQFF
TRBV5-1 | CASSLGTSTGELFF
TRBV6-5 | CASSYVPGVNTEAFF
TRBV5-4 | CASSPGQGPNEKLFF
TRBV18 | CASSPGGTATYEQYF
TRBV5-6 | CASSLELTGGTQYF
TRBV7-7 | CASSFAPGEPYEQYF
TRBV14 | CASSQGTSGSTDTQYF
TRBV5-1 | CASTLGTSGSSEQFF
TRBV5-1 | CASSSRGGTETQYF
TRBV2 | CASSRTQGGEETQYF
TRBV28 | CASSGRGFTEAFF
TRBV27 | CASSLGLSAGELFF
TRBV2 | CAGGGAGTDTQYF
TRBV5-6 | CASSLGGFGTDTQYF
TRBV7-2 | CASSLEGGSGELFF
TRBV6-4 | CASSGTSGTPSTQYF
TRBV5-4 | CASSPANRGSRQPQHF
TRBV30 | CAWTSSGGSMLLNTEAFF
TRBV18 | CASSVGITQGSTEAFF
TRBV30 | CAWSEGGETQYF
TRBV4-1 | CASSPAPPGAIVQETQYF
TRBV4-2 | CASSQEPPSLAGVGDTQYF
TRBV11-3 | CASSSGLAGVTDTQYF
TRBV10-3 | CAISGTGDADTQYF
TRBV28 | CASRPSGRTYEQYF
TRBV6-6 | CASTKDRLSYEQYF
TRBV11-3 | CASSSGTRYNEQFF
TRBV2 | CASREGFGGTDTQYF
TRBV27 | CASSFLQGAPSYEQYF